The rows below give T cell receptor beta chains drawn from one sample of a study of blood T cell repertoires in COVID-19. Clones were sequenced by immunoSEQ multiplex PCR, and TCRdb holds only the in-frame ones, with some missing. There are around 140,000 clones in the sample; about 87% occur only once, and 25% to 30% lies in the top ten. Sequencing was performed on peripheral blood. These receptors all come from a human donor in a cohort sampled during active COVID-19. Each CDR3 is given without its conserved first and last residue. Some rows mark clone size as missing; the rest say once, few, many or name a class of expanded clone.

clone size: -
CDR3 length: 14
J gene: TRBJ2-5
V gene: TRBV27
CDR3 protein: ASSLLYGERGETQY

clone size: -
CDR3 length: 11
J gene: TRBJ1-1
V gene: TRBV7-3
CDR3 protein: ASSEGAPAEAF

clone size: -
CDR3 length: 12
J gene: TRBJ1-4
V gene: TRBV7-6
CDR3 protein: ASGPPTTNEKLF

clone size: -
CDR3 length: 12
J gene: TRBJ1-3
V gene: TRBV4-2
CDR3 protein: ASSQGLSGNTIY

clone size: -
CDR3 length: 12
J gene: TRBJ2-7
V gene: TRBV3-1/TRBV3-2
CDR3 protein: ASSQKGVGYEQY

clone size: -
CDR3 length: 13
J gene: TRBJ2-1
V gene: TRBV7-2
CDR3 protein: ASSTRGAPYNEQF

clone size: -
CDR3 length: 11
J gene: TRBJ2-6
V gene: TRBV18
CDR3 protein: ASSPPTPHVLT

clone size: -
CDR3 length: 12
J gene: TRBJ2-2
V gene: TRBV19
CDR3 protein: ASSSGGYTGELF

clone size: -
CDR3 length: 13
J gene: TRBJ2-3
V gene: TRBV27
CDR3 protein: ASSATSGGADTQY

clone size: -
CDR3 length: 12
J gene: TRBJ2-7
V gene: TRBV29-1
CDR3 protein: SVEGQGGTYEQY

clone size: -
CDR3 length: 13
J gene: TRBJ1-5
V gene: TRBV30
CDR3 protein: AWTTGQGADQPQH

clone size: -
CDR3 length: 11
J gene: TRBJ1-4
V gene: TRBV24-1
CDR3 protein: ATSDSGQEKLF

clone size: -
CDR3 length: 17
J gene: TRBJ2-3
V gene: TRBV7-8
CDR3 protein: ASSLEGWLQVVFTDTQY

clone size: -
CDR3 length: 14
J gene: TRBJ1-1
V gene: TRBV4-3
CDR3 protein: ASSQDLKPGQGAGF

clone size: once
CDR3 length: 13
J gene: TRBJ2-2
V gene: TRBV15
CDR3 protein: ATSYRDRGTGELF

clone size: -
CDR3 length: 13
J gene: TRBJ1-5
V gene: TRBV7-2
CDR3 protein: ASSPSVGGNQPQH

clone size: -
CDR3 length: 10
J gene: TRBJ2-1
V gene: TRBV27
CDR3 protein: ASSGRGTEQF

clone size: few
CDR3 length: 10
J gene: TRBJ1-1
V gene: TRBV28
CDR3 protein: ASRRDRVEAF

clone size: -
CDR3 length: 16
J gene: TRBJ2-7
V gene: TRBV5-1
CDR3 protein: ASSLAPGQGAIGYEQY

clone size: -
CDR3 length: 15
J gene: TRBJ2-1
V gene: TRBV10-3
CDR3 protein: AISEAPLAGGPNEQF

clone size: -
CDR3 length: 16
J gene: TRBJ1-6
V gene: TRBV15
CDR3 protein: ATSRPGGPISYNSPLH

clone size: -
CDR3 length: 15
J gene: TRBJ1-4
V gene: TRBV9
CDR3 protein: ASSPGAGGTSNEKLF

clone size: -
CDR3 length: 11
J gene: TRBJ1-2
V gene: TRBV6-6
CDR3 protein: ASSYKQGNGYT

clone size: -
CDR3 length: 12
J gene: TRBJ1-5
V gene: TRBV6-1
CDR3 protein: ASSDRGDDQPQH

clone size: -
CDR3 length: 12
J gene: TRBJ2-3
V gene: TRBV6-5
CDR3 protein: ASSTSQGTDTQY

clone size: -
CDR3 length: 13
J gene: TRBJ1-2
V gene: TRBV27
CDR3 protein: ASSLWEGSATGYT

clone size: -
CDR3 length: 10
J gene: TRBJ2-7
V gene: TRBV6-5
CDR3 protein: ASSRGSYEQY

clone size: -
CDR3 length: 12
J gene: TRBJ1-1
V gene: TRBV10-3
CDR3 protein: AISEWEVKDGAF

clone size: -
CDR3 length: 15
J gene: TRBJ1-1
V gene: TRBV7-7
CDR3 protein: ASSFKGQGEMNTEAF

clone size: -
CDR3 length: 13
J gene: TRBJ2-7
V gene: TRBV5-4
CDR3 protein: ASSPWDSGFGEQY

clone size: -
CDR3 length: 11
J gene: TRBJ2-5
V gene: TRBV7-7
CDR3 protein: ASSLGQQETQY

clone size: few
CDR3 length: 11
J gene: TRBJ2-7
V gene: TRBV18
CDR3 protein: ASSPGPSYEQY

clone size: -
CDR3 length: 12
J gene: TRBJ2-1
V gene: TRBV5-1
CDR3 protein: ASSLGAGGHEQF

clone size: once
CDR3 length: 13
J gene: TRBJ2-5
V gene: TRBV7-6
CDR3 protein: ASSLVPGQQETQY

clone size: -
CDR3 length: 14
J gene: TRBJ1-6
V gene: TRBV7-6
CDR3 protein: ASSLLTAGDNSPLH

clone size: once
CDR3 length: 14
J gene: TRBJ2-3
V gene: TRBV5-1
CDR3 protein: ASSSDRFRDTDTQY

clone size: -
CDR3 length: 12
J gene: TRBJ1-4
V gene: TRBV7-9
CDR3 protein: ASTVNRHNEKLF

clone size: -
CDR3 length: 14
J gene: TRBJ1-1
V gene: TRBV9
CDR3 protein: ASSVGGRMMGTEAF

clone size: -
CDR3 length: 13
J gene: TRBJ2-7
V gene: TRBV6-4
CDR3 protein: ASSDSAGGSYEQY

clone size: -
CDR3 length: 15
J gene: TRBJ1-3
V gene: TRBV19
CDR3 protein: ASSIDPQGLSGNTIY

clone size: -
CDR3 length: 13
J gene: TRBJ1-2
V gene: TRBV21-1
CDR3 protein: ASSTSRDRESCYT

clone size: once
CDR3 length: 14
J gene: TRBJ2-1
V gene: TRBV4-1
CDR3 protein: ASSPVAGGEVVEQF

clone size: -
CDR3 length: 12
J gene: TRBJ1-6
V gene: TRBV5-6
CDR3 protein: ASRPAGAPGSLH

clone size: -
CDR3 length: 11
J gene: TRBJ2-1
V gene: TRBV12-5
CDR3 protein: ASAPGDLNEQF

clone size: -
CDR3 length: 12
J gene: TRBJ1-2
V gene: TRBV19
CDR3 protein: ASSFQDLRNGYT

clone size: -
CDR3 length: 13
J gene: TRBJ2-3
V gene: TRBV27
CDR3 protein: ASGILAGSADTQY

clone size: -
CDR3 length: 12
J gene: TRBJ1-6
V gene: TRBV27
CDR3 protein: ASSLDRGNSPLH

clone size: once
CDR3 length: 13
J gene: TRBJ2-1
V gene: TRBV18
CDR3 protein: ASSPPLGQGNEQF

clone size: -
CDR3 length: 13
J gene: TRBJ2-2
V gene: TRBV27
CDR3 protein: ASRSDRVNTGELF

clone size: -
CDR3 length: 12
J gene: TRBJ2-7
V gene: TRBV2
CDR3 protein: ASSPGTAPYEQY

clone size: -
CDR3 length: 11
J gene: TRBJ1-1
V gene: TRBV6-1
CDR3 protein: ASSEIISSLPF

clone size: -
CDR3 length: 11
J gene: TRBJ1-6
V gene: TRBV18
CDR3 protein: ASERDNGTPLH

clone size: -
CDR3 length: 11
J gene: TRBJ2-5
V gene: TRBV4-1
CDR3 protein: ASSQNSQETQY